Shown below are 23 T cell receptor beta chains from a single sample sequenced in a study of Tregs in tolerant kidney transplant recipients. Only in-frame clones appear in the TCRdb table, and some are missing; sequencing was by immunoSEQ multiplex PCR. The sample records about 64,000 clones, nearly 98% being singletons. Sequenced here: Tregs from blood, sampled before the transplant. These receptors originate from a human donor who received a combined kidney and bone marrow transplant.

The chain combines TRBV19 with TRBJ1-2; possibly TRBD1 for D (5 bases). V gave up 3 bases and J gave up 8 bases, with 19 bases separating them. The CDR3 is 15 amino acids. Per germline, CDR1 LNHDA and CDR2 SQIVND (reference sequence). As DNA, the CDR3 is TGTGCCAGTAGTATCTCGGGGGAAAGAGGAGGCGGCTACACCTTC. Amino acids: CASSISGERGGGYTF.

The V and J genes are TRBV7-6 and TRBJ1-3, with D possibly TRBD1 on 6 matching bases. CDR3 length: 17 amino acids. Germline values: CDR1 SGHVS, CDR2 FNYEAQ. The V gene lost 1 base and the J gene lost 3 bases, with 16 bases spanning the gap. CDR3 in DNA: TGTGCCAGCAGCTTAGTGGCTGGGGGCCATATTGGAAACACCATATATTTT. Amino acid sequence: CASSLVAGGHIGNTIYF. Using reference TRBV7-6 and TRBJ1-3 for the parts outside the CDR3, the full variable domain is GAGVSQSPRYKVTKRGQDVALRCDPISGHVSLYWYRQALGQGPEFLTYFNYEAQQDKSGLPNDRFSAERPEGSISTLTIQRTEQRDSAMYRCASSLVAGGHIGNTIYFGEGSWLTVV.

This chain uses TRBV4-1 with TRBJ1-1; tentatively, D is TRBD1 (6 bases). V gave up 4 bases and J gave up 0 bases, with 24 bases separating them. The germline CDR1 and CDR2 sequences are MGHRA and YSYEKL. The CDR3 sequence is 19 residues long. The CDR3 loop reads CASSPTAVRGFDLNTEAFF. The CDR3 region has the DNA TGCGCCAGCAGCCCAACAGCTGTCAGGGGCTTCGATTTGAACACTGAAGCTTTCTTT.

The CDR3 region is CASSYSWGRWTEAFF. CDR3 nucleotides: TGTGCCAGCAGTTACTCATGGGGCAGGTGGACTGAAGCTTTCTTT. V is TRBV6-5 and J is TRBJ1-1, with a weak D call TRBD1 (5 bases). Germline loops: CDR1 MNHEY, CDR2 SVGAGI. The V end lost 0 bases, the J end lost 5 bases, and 13 bases lay between the germline ends. The CDR3 is 15 residues long.

The rearrangement uses TRBV19 and TRBJ1-5, with D possibly matching TRBD1 (5 bases). From germline, CDR1 is LNHDA and CDR2 SQIVND (reference sequence). The germline V and J ends were trimmed by 3 bases and 5 bases, with 11 bases remaining between them. The CDR3 is 14 residues long. The CDR3 bases are TGTGCCAGTAGTATCGCGACAGCCCATCAGCCCCAGCATTTT. This codes for CASSIATAHQPQHF. Combining the CDR3 with reference TRBV19 and TRBJ1-5 gives the whole variable domain DGGITQSPKYLFRKEGQNVTLSCEQNLNHDAMYWYRQDPGQGLRLIYYSQIVNDFQKGDIAEGYSVSREKKESFPLTVTSAQKNPTAFYLCASSIATAHQPQHFGDGTRLSIL.

The chain links TRBV14 to TRBJ1-2; a weak D match, TRBD1 (6 bases). The CDR3 is 17 residues long. Germline assignment: CDR1 SGHDN and CDR2 FVKESK. Trimming pared 1 base from V and 5 bases from J, leaving 20 bases between. As DNA, the CDR3 is TGTGCCAGCAGCCAAGGTTGGGACATTACATCTTTTTATGGCTACACCTTC. It encodes CASSQGWDITSFYGYTF.

The chain couples TRBV15 to TRBJ2-4, with 10 bases that match TRBD1. The V segment lost 0 bases and the J segment 3 bases; nucleotides outside the gene matches: 8. CDR1 is LNHNV and CDR2 is YYDKDF in the germline V gene (reference sequence). The CDR3 is made up of 18 amino acids. The CDR3 DNA reads TGTGCCACCAGCAGAGACCGACAGGGGGCTAGGGGCAAAAACATTCAGTACTTC. Amino acid sequence: CATSRDRQGARGKNIQYF.

The J gene is TRBJ1-2, the V gene TRBV10-3; maybe TRBD1 (5 bases). In germline, CDR1 is ENHRY, CDR2 SYGVKD. V was pared by 6 bases and J by 2 bases, with 19 bases between. The CDR3 totals 16 residues. The CDR3 DNA reads TGTGCCATCAGCCCAGGCGCGGGGGGATACAACTATGGCTACACCTTC. Translating it yields CAISPGAGGYNYGYTF.

This clone was detected once. This chain connects TRBV7-3 to TRBJ2-7, with TRBD2 identical over 14 bases. V lost 5 bases and J lost 6; bases outside the gene matches: 3. CDR1 is SGHTA, CDR2 FQGTGA, per germline. This CDR3 spans 14 amino acids. This chain's CDR3 is CASSRGLAGAEQYF. Here the CDR3 DNA reads TGTGCCAGCAGCCGGGGACTAGCGGGAGCCGAGCAGTACTTC.

The V and J genes are TRBV7-3 and TRBJ2-2; the D is unclear. Trimming cost V 10 bases and J 2 bases, with 5 bases left between them. The CDR3 spans 11 residues. Germline V gives CDR1 SGHTA, CDR2 FQGTGA. The CDR3 DNA sequence: TGTGCCAACACAAACACCGGGGAGCTGTTTTTT. It translates to CANTNTGELFF. The entire variable domain, with the rest obtained from reference TRBV7-3 and TRBJ2-2, is as follows: GAGVSQTPSNKVTEKGKYVELRCDPISGHTALYWYRQSLGQGPEFLIYFQGTGAADDSGLPNDRFFAVRPEGSVSTLKIQRTERGDSAVYLCANTNTGELFFGEGSRLTVL.

This chain uses TRBV28 with TRBJ2-2; a weak D match, TRBD1 (6 bases). CDR3 length: 15 amino acids. Germline V CDR1 and CDR2: MDHEN, SYDVKM. V was cut by 8 bases and J by 3 bases, with 16 bases left in between. CDR3 sequence: CASLPGTRDTGELFF. CDR3 bases: TGTGCCAGCCTGCCCGGGACACGAGACACCGGGGAGCTGTTTTTT.

This sequence joins TRBV14 and TRBJ2-1, with TRBD2 matching over 13 bases. The CDR3 is made up of 16 amino acids. With V trimmed by 3 bases and J by 9 bases, 8 bases remained unmatched. Germline V gives CDR1 SGHDN, CDR2 FVKESK. The DNA of the CDR3 is TGTGCCAGCAGCCAGGAACTAGCGGGGGGGCCTATTGAGCAGTTCTTC. Translating gives CASSQELAGGPIEQFF.

The chain joins TRBV30 to TRBJ2-7; TRBD2 matches at 10 bases. Germline V lookup: CDR1 GTSNPN, CDR2 SVGIG (reference sequence). V trimming: 2 bases; J trimming: 7 bases; junction bases outside the gene matches: 11. CDR3 size: 15 residues. The CDR3: CAWSLLTSGPGEQYF. The CDR3 DNA is TGTGCCTGGAGTTTATTGACTAGCGGGCCAGGGGAGCAGTACTTC.

The CDR3: CASSDSGTSTDTQYF. For the CDR3, the DNA is TGTGCCAGCAGCGATAGCGGGACTAGCACAGATACGCAGTATTTT. The rearrangement links TRBV6-4 to TRBJ2-3; 8 positions match TRBD2. This CDR3 has 15 residues. Trimming removed 6 bases from V and 0 bases from J; junction bases left unmatched: 5. Germline V gene lookup returns CDR1 MRHNA and CDR2 SNTAGT.

The V gene is TRBV5-4, the J gene TRBJ2-7; TRBD2 matches at 12 bases. The germline gives CDR1 SGHNT, CDR2 YYREEE (reference sequence). The CDR3 spans 15 residues. The V gene end was trimmed by 4 bases and the J gene end by 7 bases; junction bases not matched to a gene: 9. CDR3 in DNA: TGTGCCAGCAGCGACTCTAGCGGGAGGGCCCTGGAGCAGTACTTC. This sequence encodes CASSDSSGRALEQYF.

CDR3 bases: TGTGCCAGCAGTCAGACAGGGAGCTCTGGGGCCAACGTCCTGACTTTC. Amino acid sequence: CASSQTGSSGANVLTF. The chain uses TRBV2 and TRBJ2-6, with 7 positions matching TRBD1. This CDR3 is 16 amino acids long. The V segment lost 5 bases and the J segment 0 bases; nucleotides outside the gene matches: 4. CDR1 is SNHLY and CDR2 is FYNNEI in the germline V gene.

This chain joins TRBV5-6 and TRBJ1-2; no reliable D call. CDR1 and CDR2 (germline): SGHDT, YYEEEE. The CDR3 runs 13 residues. V gave up 4 bases and J gave up 2 bases, with 9 bases separating them. CDR3 in amino acids: CASSLTANYGYTF. The CDR3 bases are TGTGCCAGCAGCCTGACTGCGAACTATGGCTACACCTTC.

The chain carries TRBV7-2 and TRBJ2-5; 12 bases fit TRBD2. The CDR3 is 17 amino acids. The trim removed 2 bases at V and 5 bases at J, leaving 9 bases unmatched. The germline CDR1 and CDR2 sequences are SGHTA and FQGNSA. CDR3 sequence reads: CASSLLGLAGNGETQYF. CDR3 nucleotides: TGTGCCAGCAGCTTACTCGGACTAGCGGGAAATGGGGAGACCCAGTACTTC.

This chain connects TRBV11-2 to TRBJ1-1; TRBD1 is a possible D gene (5 bases). The V gene's germline CDR1 is SGHAT and CDR2 FQNNGV. This CDR3 has 15 residues. The V gene lost 1 base and the J gene lost 1 base, with 10 bases spanning the gap. CDR3 protein: CASSLGRTSNTEAFF. The CDR3 nucleotides are TGTGCCAGCAGCTTAGGTCGGACATCGAACACTGAAGCTTTCTTT.

V gene TRBV10-3 combines with J gene TRBJ2-1, with 7 nucleotides matching TRBD1. In germline, CDR1 is ENHRY, CDR2 SYGVKD. The J segment lost 5 bases and the V segment lost 2 bases, leaving 6 bases of the junction unmatched. This CDR3 is built from 15 residues. The CDR3: CAISERGTADNEQFF. The DNA for the CDR3 is TGTGCCATCAGTGAGAGAGGGACAGCAGACAATGAGCAGTTCTTC.

The rearrangement joins TRBV5-6 to TRBJ2-3; 9 bases are a match to TRBD2. The CDR3 totals 17 residues. Losses at the gene ends were 6 bases for V and 3 bases for J; bases not matched to a gene: 14. Germline CDR1 reads SGHDT; CDR2 reads YYEEEE. CDR3 in amino acids: CASKGQREDIWTDTQYF. The CDR3 region has the DNA TGTGCCAGCAAAGGCCAGCGGGAGGATATTTGGACAGATACGCAGTATTTT.

The chain links TRBV14 to TRBJ2-3; TRBD1 is a possible D gene (6 bases). The V gene lost 0 bases and the J gene lost 2 bases, with 15 bases spanning the gap. CDR3 length equals 17 residues. The germline CDR1 and CDR2 sequences are SGHDN and FVKESK. CDR3 nucleotides: TGTGCCAGCAGCCAAGAAAGGGGGACAAAAACCACAGATACGCAGTATTTT. Protein sequence: CASSQERGTKTTDTQYF.

This clone was seen once. The chain carries TRBV18 and TRBJ2-7; tentative D call: TRBD2 (5 bases). Germline loops: CDR1 KGHSH, CDR2 LQKENI. V was pared by 3 bases and J by 5 bases, with 11 bases between. The length of the CDR3 is 13 residues. CDR3 in DNA: TGTGCCAGCTCACCGGGCCTGCGGGACGAGCAGTACTTC. Translation gives CASSPGLRDEQYF.